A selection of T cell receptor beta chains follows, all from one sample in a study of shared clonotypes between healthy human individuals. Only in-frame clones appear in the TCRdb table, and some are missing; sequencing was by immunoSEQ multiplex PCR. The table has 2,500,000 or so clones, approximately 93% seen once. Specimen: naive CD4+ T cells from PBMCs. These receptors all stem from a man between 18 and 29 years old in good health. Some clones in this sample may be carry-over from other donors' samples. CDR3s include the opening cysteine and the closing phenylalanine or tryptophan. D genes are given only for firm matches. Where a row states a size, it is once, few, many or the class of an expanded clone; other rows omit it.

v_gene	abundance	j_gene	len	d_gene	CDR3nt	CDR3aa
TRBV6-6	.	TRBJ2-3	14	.	TGTGCCAGCAGCTCTCCCGGGTATACAGATACGCAGTATTTT	CASSSPGYTDTQYF
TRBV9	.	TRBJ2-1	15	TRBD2	TGTGCCAGCAGCGAGGGCACTAGCGGTCACAATGAGCAGTTCTTC	CASSEGTSGHNEQFF
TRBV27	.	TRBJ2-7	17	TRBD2	TGTGCCAGCAGTCTCCTCCGGACTAGCGGGGGGTATTACGAGCAGTACTTC	CASSLLRTSGGYYEQYF
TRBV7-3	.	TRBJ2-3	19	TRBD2	TGTGCCAGCAGTCTAGGGACTAGCGGGAGTTCTTCCCCCACAGATACGCAGTATTTT	CASSLGTSGSSSPTDTQYF
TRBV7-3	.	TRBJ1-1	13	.	TGTGCCAGCAGCCCCCAACCTAACACTGAAGCTTTCTTT	CASSPQPNTEAFF
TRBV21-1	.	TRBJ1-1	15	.	TGTGCCAGCAGCAAACGTCTGTGGGAAAAGTCTTTGGCTTTCTTT	CASSKRLWEKSLAFF
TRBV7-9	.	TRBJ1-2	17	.	TGTGCCAGCACCCCGTTGGTGGGGGGCTCGTTGAACTATGGCTACACCTTC	CASTPLVGGSLNYGYTF
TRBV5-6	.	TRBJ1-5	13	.	TGTGCCAGCAGCTTCGGCAGGCAGCAGCCCCAGCATTTT	CASSFGRQQPQHF
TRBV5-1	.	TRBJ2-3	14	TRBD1	TGCGCCAGCAGCCAGGACAGGGGGTCGGATACGCAGTATTTT	CASSQDRGSDTQYF
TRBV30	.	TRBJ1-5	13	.	TGTGCCTGGAGTCGCGATCCCAATCAGCCCCAGCATTTT	CAWSRDPNQPQHF
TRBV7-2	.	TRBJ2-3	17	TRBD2	TGTGCCAGCAGCTTAAGGGCCACTAGCGGGGTCACAGATACGCAGTATTTT	CASSLRATSGVTDTQYF
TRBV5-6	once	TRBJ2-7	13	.	TGTGCCAGCAGCTTTACGGGGGCTCACGAGCAGTACTTC	CASSFTGAHEQYF
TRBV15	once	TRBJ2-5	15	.	TGTGCCACCAGCAGAAAACAGGGCAGGCAAGAGACCCAGTACTTC	CATSRKQGRQETQYF
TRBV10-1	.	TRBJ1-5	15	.	TGCGCCAGCATGGAGGGACGGCGCGAGGTATGTCCCCAGCATTTT	CASMEGRREVCPQHF
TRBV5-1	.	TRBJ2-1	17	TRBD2	TGCGCCAGCAGCTTCAGCGGGAGGGAAACCTCCTACAATGAGCAGTTCTTC	CASSFSGRETSYNEQFF
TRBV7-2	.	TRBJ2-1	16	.	TGTGCCAGCAGCCCTCAGCTGGGCGGGGTTTACAATGAGCAGTTCTTC	CASSPQLGGVYNEQFF
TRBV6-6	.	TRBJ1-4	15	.	TGTGCCAGCAGTTACGAGCGGCTCCATAATGAAAAACTGTTTTTT	CASSYERLHNEKLFF
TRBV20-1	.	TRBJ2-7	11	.	TGCAGTGCCTTGGAGGGTTACGAGCAGTACTTC	CSALEGYEQYF